This entry lists 32 T cell receptor beta chains sequenced from one sample in a study of pediatric ulcerative colitis. One to two pinch biopsies were taken from the rectum during colonoscopy. Profiling relied on immunoSEQ multiplex PCR, and the TCRdb table lists in-frame clones only, not all of them. The sample lists around 18,000 clones; roughly 74% were seen once. Sequencing input: gut tissue. These receptors were obtained from a boy younger than 18 with moderate ulcerative colitis.

The chain has TRBV5-1 and TRBJ2-5, with 8 bases fitting TRBD1. In germline, CDR1 is SGHRS, CDR2 YFSETQ. The CDR3 extends over 15 amino acids. V shed 5 bases, J shed 1 base, and the junction held 7 bases outside the gene matches. CDR3 nucleotide sequence: TGCGCCAGCAGGAAGACAGGGGCGAGCCAAGAGACCCAGTACTTC. Its protein product is CASRKTGASQETQYF.

The chain has TRBV5-5 and TRBJ1-4, with TRBD1 matching over 7 bases. The J segment lost 8 bases and the V segment lost 0 bases, leaving 4 bases of the junction unmatched. The CDR3 sequence is 14 residues long. Germline CDR1 is SGHKS and CDR2 is YYEKEE (reference sequence). The CDR3 DNA reads as TGTGCCAGCAGCTTGGACAGGGGTGGAGAAAAACTGTTTTTT. Protein sequence: CASSLDRGGEKLFF.

V is TRBV29-1 and J is TRBJ2-7, with 14 bases identical to TRBD2. The ends lost 3 bases at V and 8 bases at J; junction bases unmatched: 6. This CDR3 spans 14 amino acids. Germline lookup yields CDR1 SQVTM and CDR2 ANQGSEA. The CDR3 DNA reads TGCAGCGTTGAGGACGGGACTAGCGGGAGCAAGCAGTACTTC. This translates into CSVEDGTSGSKQYF.

The chain has TRBV11-2 and TRBJ1-1, with D unresolved. The CDR3 is 12 residues long. CDR1 is SGHAT, CDR2 FQNNGV, per germline. The V end was cut by 3 bases, the J end by 7 bases, with 9 bases between. CDR3 DNA: TGTGCCAGCAGCTTTATGGAAGTTGAAGCTTTCTTT. It encodes CASSFMEVEAFF.

This clone was picked up one time. The chain combines TRBV11-2 with TRBJ1-4; D is unclear. Germline V CDR1 and CDR2: SGHAT, FQNNGV. CDR3 length: 15 amino acids. V lost 3 bases and J lost 10, with 18 bases in between. The CDR3 loop is CASSFPVNPTGKLFF. Here the CDR3 DNA reads TGTGCCAGCAGCTTCCCGGTAAACCCCACGGGAAAACTGTTTTTT.

The V call is TRBV5-4, the J call TRBJ2-7; 7 bases map to TRBD1. Germline CDR1 reads SGHNT; CDR2 reads YYREEE (reference sequence). The junction had 7 bases not matched to a gene; V was cut back by 4 bases and J by 0 bases. The CDR3 spans 15 residues. CDR3 sequence reads: CASSPKQGSSYEQYF. Written as DNA, the CDR3 is TGTGCCAGCAGCCCAAAACAGGGGTCCTCCTACGAGCAGTACTTC.

The chain couples TRBV19 to TRBJ2-2; TRBD2 aligns across 8 bases. CDR1 and CDR2 from the germline V gene are LNHDA and SQIVND (reference sequence). There are 17 residues in the CDR3. V trimming: 5 bases; J trimming: 2 bases; junction bases outside the gene matches: 10. CDR3 sequence reads: CASSGGGLAGNTGELFF. The CDR3 bases are TGTGCCAGTAGTGGGGGAGGGCTAGCGGGTAACACCGGGGAGCTGTTTTTT.

The V gene is TRBV9, the J gene TRBJ2-1, with TRBD2 matching over 14 bases. The germline V gene encodes CDR1 SGDLS and CDR2 YYNGEE. J was trimmed by 10 bases and V by 3 bases; bases with no gene match: 6. The CDR3 runs to 15 residues. The CDR3 region has the DNA TGTGCCAGCAGCGCGACTAGCGGGGGGGCTGGGGAGCAGTTCTTC. This translates into CASSATSGGAGEQFF.

The genes are TRBV5-1 and TRBJ2-7, with TRBD2 matching 12 bases. Germline lookup yields CDR1 SGHRS and CDR2 YFSETQ. The J segment lost 4 bases and the V segment lost 0 bases, leaving 8 bases of the junction unmatched. The CDR3 runs 17 residues. The CDR3: CASSLGLAGGPDYEQYF. DNA of the CDR3: TGCGCCAGCAGCTTGGGTCTAGCGGGGGGGCCGGATTACGAGCAGTACTTC.

The chain uses TRBV28 and TRBJ1-2; tentatively, D is TRBD1 (5 bases). Germline CDR1 MDHEN, CDR2 SYDVKM. The CDR3 has 14 amino acids. Trimming took off 7 bases at V and 0 bases at J, with 12 bases between the two ends. CDR3 sequence (DNA): TGTGCCAGCACCCACCAGGGAGCTAACTATGGCTACACCTTC. Its protein is CASTHQGANYGYTF.

The chain recombines TRBV19 with TRBJ2-5; TRBD2 agrees at 9 bases. This CDR3 is 15 amino acids long. Trimming removed 3 bases from V and 1 base from J; junction bases left unmatched: 3. Per the germline V gene, CDR1 is LNHDA and CDR2 is SQIVND (reference sequence). The CDR3 sequence: CASSIRGRAQETQYF. The CDR3 coding sequence is TGTGCCAGTAGTATCCGCGGGAGGGCCCAAGAGACCCAGTACTTC.

The genes are TRBV11-3 and TRBJ1-1; 11 bases align to TRBD1. This CDR3 is built from 15 residues. V lost 5 bases to trimming and J lost 4 bases; unmatched junction nucleotides: 6. The germline gives CDR1 SGHNT, CDR2 YENEEA. CDR3 DNA: TGTGCCAGCAGCGCCGGACAGGGGGCTGCCACTGAAGCTTTCTTT. This translates into CASSAGQGAATEAFF.

The chain carries TRBV29-1 and TRBJ2-3; no reliable D call. The CDR3 extends over 12 amino acids. Germline V lookup: CDR1 SQVTM, CDR2 ANQGSEA. Deletions cut 4 bases from V and 4 bases from J, with 9 bases between. The CDR3 DNA sequence: TGCAGCGTTGGGGTTGGAGCAGATACGCAGTATTTT. Translating gives CSVGVGADTQYF.

The genes are TRBV6-4 and TRBJ2-1, with 7 bases aligning to TRBD2. The CDR3 consists of 11 residues. V was clipped by 4 bases and J by 15 bases; unmatched bases: 6. CDR1 and CDR2 from the germline V gene are MRHNA and SNTAGT. The CDR3 DNA reads TGTGCCAGCAGTGCAAGCGGGGTTGTGTTCTTC. Translating gives CASSASGVVFF.

The chain combines TRBV4-2 with TRBJ2-2; TRBD2 matches 7 bases. The CDR3 loop spans 17 amino acids. Germline CDR1 is LGHNA and CDR2 is YNFKEQ. The trim removed 1 base at V and 2 bases at J, leaving 7 bases unmatched. Here the CDR3 DNA reads TGTGCCAGCAGCCAAGCACCCCAGCGGGGCAACACCGGGGAGCTGTTTTTT. Encoded protein: CASSQAPQRGNTGELFF.

This clone was seen only once. The chain employs TRBV5-5 and TRBJ2-7; weak D call: TRBD1 (7 bases). Trimming took off 4 bases at V and 5 bases at J, with 19 bases between the two ends. From germline, CDR1 is SGHKS and CDR2 YYEKEE (reference sequence). CDR3 length: 15 amino acids. DNA for the CDR3: TGTGCCAGCAGCCAGCAGGGGGGTATGTGGGACGAGCAGTACTTC. The encoded protein is CASSQQGGMWDEQYF.

The chain combines TRBV21-1 with TRBJ2-4; the D call TRBD2 from the table was never checked on the DNA. TRBV21-1 is classified as a pseudogene. This CDR3 region has 14 residues. This CDR3 is CASSKEAGLNIQYF. The CDR3 region has the DNA TGTGCCAGCAGCAAAGAGGCGGGGTTAAACATTCAGTACTTC.

This clone was detected only a few times. The genes are TRBV7-2 and TRBJ2-4, with D possibly being TRBD2 (7 bases). There are 16 residues in the CDR3. V gave up 2 bases and J gave up 5 bases, with 16 bases separating them. Per the germline V gene, CDR1 is SGHTA and CDR2 is FQGNSA. The CDR3 DNA reads TGTGCCAGCAGCTTACAGCGAGGGGGGGTCCAAAACATTCAGTACTTC. Translation: CASSLQRGGVQNIQYF.

The chain is built from TRBV23-1 and TRBJ2-5; D gene ambiguous. TRBV23-1 is designated an ORF whose function remains uncertain. This CDR3 is 14 amino acids long. V shed 0 bases and J shed 1 base, with 6 bases lying between them. CDR3 in DNA: TGCGCCAGCAGTCAATCGGGCAGCCAAGAGACCCAGTACTTC. It is translated as CASSQSGSQETQYF.

V is TRBV13 and J is TRBJ2-7; 11 bases are a match to TRBD2. Germline CDR1 PRHDT, CDR2 FYEKMQ (reference sequence). The CDR3 totals 15 residues. Trimming at V came to 6 bases and at J to 3 bases, leaving 7 bases not matched to a gene. In nucleotides, the CDR3 is TGTGCCAGCAGTAAGACTAGCGGGACAGGCTACGAGCAGTACTTC. Translated: CASSKTSGTGYEQYF.

This clone was seen only a few times. The chain uses TRBV19 and TRBJ1-4; the D is unclear. The ends were cut back, 2 bases at V and 4 bases at J, with 8 bases in the middle. Germline loops: CDR1 LNHDA, CDR2 SQIVND (reference sequence). The CDR3 is made up of 14 amino acids. The chain's CDR3 is CASSIRSYNEKLFF. For the CDR3, the DNA is TGTGCCAGTAGTATACGCAGCTATAATGAAAAACTGTTTTTT.

In this sample, this clone turned up a few times. This chain connects TRBV28 to TRBJ1-2; no definite D call. In germline, CDR1 is MDHEN, CDR2 SYDVKM. With 4 bases removed from V and 5 bases from J, the gap between germline ends came to 14 bases. The CDR3 is 14 residues long. The CDR3 nucleotides read TGTGCCAGCAGTTCCTCCCTTCAAACTTATGGCTACACCTTC. It codes for CASSSSLQTYGYTF.

The V and J genes are TRBV6-5 and TRBJ1-2; D is perhaps TRBD1 (6 bases). Per the germline V gene, CDR1 is MNHEY and CDR2 is SVGAGI. V dropped 2 bases and J dropped 4 bases, with 14 bases sitting between them. CDR3 length: 15 residues. The CDR3 DNA is TGTGCCAGCAGTTACGGGGAACAGGGATTCTATGGCTACACCTTC. This encodes CASSYGEQGFYGYTF.

The chain uses TRBV5-6 and TRBJ1-1; D gene unclear. The V end was cut by 4 bases, the J end by 1 base, with 14 bases between. The CDR3 has 15 residues. The V gene's germline CDR1 is SGHDT and CDR2 YYEEEE. The CDR3, as DNA: TGTGCCAGCAGCCCTCTGGGGTCCGAGAACACTGAAGCTTTCTTT. Translating it yields CASSPLGSENTEAFF. The full variable domain, rest sourced from reference TRBV5-6 and TRBJ1-1, is DAGVTQSPTHLIKTRGQQVTLRCSPKSGHDTVSWYQQALGQGPQFIFQYYEEEERQRGNFPDRFSGHQFPNYSSELNVNALLLGDSALYLCASSPLGSENTEAFFGQGTRLTVV.

This clone was detected once. The rearrangement links TRBV6-5 to TRBJ1-1; D uncertain. Germline CDR1 reads MNHEY; CDR2 reads SVGAGI. The CDR3 runs to 16 residues. V dropped 2 bases and J dropped 7 bases, with 20 bases sitting between them. CDR3 amino acids: CASSYLLRRARSEAFF. CDR3 sequence (DNA): TGTGCCAGCAGTTACCTCTTAAGACGAGCTAGGAGTGAAGCTTTCTTT.

The chain has TRBV9 and TRBJ1-6, with 8 nucleotides matching TRBD1. Losses at the gene ends were 3 bases for V and 6 bases for J; bases not matched to a gene: 5. The germline V gene has CDR1 SGDLS and CDR2 YYNGEE. The CDR3 contains 15 residues. The CDR3 region is CASSERTGSNSPLHF. The CDR3, as DNA: TGTGCCAGCAGCGAGAGGACAGGGAGTAATTCACCCCTCCACTTT.

This clone was picked up a small number of times. The V gene is TRBV28, the J gene TRBJ1-3; no clear D. This CDR3 comprises 14 residues. Trimming removed 4 bases from V and 2 bases from J, with 9 bases in between. The germline CDR1 and CDR2 sequences are MDHEN and SYDVKM. The chain's CDR3 is CASSSFVAGNTIYF. The CDR3 nucleotides read TGTGCCAGCAGTTCTTTTGTTGCTGGAAACACCATATATTTT. Filled out from reference TRBV28 and TRBJ1-3, the complete variable domain reads DVKVTQSSRYLVKRTGEKVFLECVQDMDHENMFWYRQDPGLGLRLIYFSYDVKMKEKGDIPEGYSVSREKKERFSLILESASTNQTSMYLCASSSFVAGNTIYFGEGSWLTVV.

The genes are TRBV7-6 and TRBJ1-3; D gene ambiguous. Looked up from germline, CDR1 is SGHVS and CDR2 is FNYEAQ. The CDR3 extends over 15 amino acids. Trimming removed 1 base at V and 0 bases at J, with 7 bases between. In DNA form, the CDR3 reads TGTGCCAGCAGCTTAGACGGGAGCTCTGGAAACACCATATATTTT. Amino acids: CASSLDGSSGNTIYF.

This chain links TRBV13 with TRBJ2-5; 10 nucleotides agree with TRBD2. The CDR3 extends over 16 amino acids. With 1 base clipped from V and 3 bases from J, the junction kept 5 bases outside the gene matches. In germline, CDR1 is PRHDT, CDR2 FYEKMQ (reference sequence). The chain's CDR3 is CASSLVLAGGKETQYF. CDR3 bases: TGTGCCAGCAGCTTAGTATTAGCGGGGGGAAAAGAGACCCAGTACTTC.

This clone was counted a single time. The chain employs TRBV6-6 and TRBJ1-3, with 7 nucleotides matching TRBD1. The germline gives CDR1 MNHNY, CDR2 SVGAGI (reference sequence). V dropped 6 bases and J dropped 1; count of bases not matched to a gene: 6. The CDR3 loop spans 15 amino acids. The CDR3 nucleotides are TGTGCCAGCAGCCAAATGACAGGGTCTGGAAACACCATATATTTT. Translated, it gives CASSQMTGSGNTIYF.

V usage is TRBV6-1 and J usage is TRBJ2-6; D uncertain. The CDR3 runs to 15 residues. Trimming stripped 0 bases from V and 1 base from J, with 4 bases between. Germline V CDR1 and CDR2: MNHNS, SASEGT. CDR3 sequence: CASSEAPSGANVLTF. The CDR3 DNA sequence: TGTGCCAGCAGTGAAGCCCCTTCTGGGGCCAACGTCCTGACTTTC.

The chain employs TRBV11-3 and TRBJ2-1, with TRBD2 matching over 8 bases. CDR1 is SGHNT and CDR2 is YENEEA in the germline V gene. The CDR3 covers 15 residues. V shed 5 bases and J 9 bases; nucleotides not matched to a gene: 12. CDR3 region: CASSPLSGSFSEQFF. CDR3 coding DNA: TGTGCCAGCAGCCCGCTCAGCGGGAGTTTTAGTGAGCAGTTCTTC.